This paragraph reports one T cell receptor (beta chain). Its target antigen remains unknown. This record comes from a study of T cells in women clearing cervical HPV infection (dated by TCRdb to the late 2010s). The study in broad terms: Cases were about 25 women with histologically confirmed HPV16-related CIN3 or worse, including a couple of invasive cancers. The approximately 25 controls were women who cleared a single incident HPV16 infection within 12 months without developing precancer or cancer. Blood from cases was collected at the visit at which the lesion was first identified, whereas blood from controls was collected once infection was no longer detected. Among cases, blood sampling came a median of approximately 150 days after lesion detection, with an interquartile range of about 80 to 230 days. Since HLA typing was available for only a few women, HLA type could not be ruled out as a confounder. The exploratory proof-of-principle case-control study was nested within the Guanacaste HPV Natural History Study in Costa Rica and compared TCR repertoires across cervical HPV16 outcomes. Cases were matched to controls by age within five years and by the year the sample was collected. Cases had a median age of almost 35 years and controls had a median age of around 41, with no significant differences in baseline characteristics. In the parent cohort, approximately 9,900 women aged 18 or older were enrolled in Guanacaste, Costa Rica, during about 1993 to 1995 and then followed for seven years. Quality controls consisted of five blinded duplicates per group, for a total of roughly 60 samples made up of roughly 50 participants and about ten replicates.

The immunoSEQ assay used multiplex PCR to amplify TCR beta CDR3 regions from an average of about 1,200 ng of genomic DNA per sample. Primer bias was corrected in the assay by using a complete synthetic TCR repertoire to establish an amplification baseline. Amplicons were sequenced on the Illumina platform. Per the original workflow: Sequences were error-corrected by clustering with frequency ratios and a modified nearest-neighbor algorithm and were then analyzed in the immunoSEQ Analyzer with IMGT gene definitions. TCR richness and evenness were averaged over 20 rarefaction repeats at each rarefaction depth, excluding samples with fewer sequences than the depth. Relative abundances of V, D and J genes were compared between groups using Wilcoxon rank sum tests, with FDR correction applied. For the blinded duplicates, the intraclass correlation was 90% to 97% for TCR richness and averaged roughly 79% across around 61 gene segments. The clones in this table, taken by TCRdb from immuneACCESS, are in-frame only. Not every clone is retained; where verified, under half of the shortfall comes from an unresolved V gene, and the cause of the rest is unknown. Clonal size and the V and J genes are those of that table, whereas D and trimming came from the DNA. The sample table records over 15,000 clones. Around 16% of the sample comes from the top ten.

Overall study results and their limits: Whether associations preceded infection or resulted from infection could not be shown with the cross-sectional design, and effector/memory subsets and HPV-specific T cells were not isolated. Across sequencing depths, CIN3+ cases showed significantly higher TCR repertoire richness than controls, but evenness did not differ between the groups. Cases were distinguished from controls with an estimated AUC of approximately 0.8 by random forest classifiers combining richness and V gene abundances. Because the number of T cells per sample was unknown, the richness differences could reflect varying T-cell content rather than repertoire biology.

Every participant had a single incident cervical HPV16 infection, and women with prevalent HPV16 infections were excluded. Cervical HPV DNA was detected by MY09/MY11 PCR, and genotyping was performed by dot-blot hybridization. Roughly 15 mL of heparinized blood was centrifuged, after which the buffy coat was aliquoted, frozen at -30 degrees C, and then stored at -80 degrees C. Genomic DNA was extracted from buffy coat specimens using QIAGEN kits. The receptor's source is a woman between 18 and 75 years old with a cervical HPV16 infection that either progressed to CIN3+ or cleared (not recorded which). The source material was blood buffy coat.

The CDR3 amino acid sequence is: CASTDRELRGYTF. Incomplete CDR3 DNA: TGTGCCAGTACAGACAGGGAACTTAGAGGC. The chain couples TRBV19 to TRBJ1-2; TRBD1 matches 7 bases in the middle. The read comes to an end 3 residues before the CDR3 does, leaving the germline J gene to fill in the end. The CDR3 runs 13 residues from the cysteine to the phenylalanine. The 30 bases shown cover part of the CDR3, and their frame starts at base 1. CDR1 and CDR2, per the germline V gene (reference sequence), are LNHDA and SQIVND.